This is a list of T cell receptor beta chains from one sample in a study of early T cells in non-severe SARS-CoV-2 infection. TCRdb called the 5' RACE reads again in MiXCR, with one record for every CDR3 protein. The sample shows about 76,000 distinct CDR3 sequences, about 14% of them seen only once. Material for sequencing was whole blood. These receptors were collected from an adult who was a healthcare worker with PCR-confirmed SARS-CoV-2 infection or an uninfected control (not recorded which). The CDR3 runs from the conserved cysteine through the conserved F or W. The D gene is left open where the match is weak. Only some rows state a clone size, as once, few, many or a class for expanded clones.

CDR3 protein,CDR3 DNA,CDR3 length,V gene,D gene,J gene,clone size
CSVDKTASGRYNEQFF,TGCAGCGTCGATAAAACCGCTAGCGGGAGGTACAATGAGCAGTTCTTC,16,TRBV29-1,TRBD2,TRBJ2-1,many
CSASHLVNTQYF,TGCAGTGCTAGTCACTTAGTAAATACGCAGTATTTT,12,TRBV20-1,-,TRBJ2-3,once
CASSPGTGGKTEAFF,TGTGCCAGCAGCCCCGGGACAGGGGGAAAAACTGAAGCTTTCTTT,15,TRBV7-9,TRBD1,TRBJ1-1,many
CASGPPGGSSGNTIYF,TGTGCTAGTGGTCCCCCGGGCGGGAGCTCTGGAAACACCATATATTTT,16,TRBV12-5,-,TRBJ1-3,few
CACWTGGNYEQYF,TGTGCCTGTTGGACAGGGGGCAACTACGAGCAGTACTTC,13,TRBV30,TRBD1,TRBJ2-7,few
CAWSVPERGHEQYF,TGTGCCTGGAGTGTACCAGAGAGGGGCCACGAGCAGTACTTC,14,TRBV30,-,TRBJ2-7,-
CASTPWGTGVLNEQFF,TGTGCCAGCACTCCTTGGGGGACAGGGGTTCTTAATGAGCAGTTCTTC,16,TRBV6-1,TRBD1,TRBJ2-1,-
CASSRLGTAYNEQFF,TGCGCCAGCAGCCGATTGGGGACCGCATACAATGAGCAGTTCTTC,15,TRBV5-1,-,TRBJ2-1,-
CASSPRLAGSTDTQYF,TGTGCCAGCAGCCCTAGACTAGCGGGGTCAACAGATACGCAGTATTTT,16,TRBV9,TRBD2,TRBJ2-3,-
CASRVGDEQYF,TGTGCCAGCAGGGTAGGGGACGAGCAGTACTTC,11,TRBV7-6,-,TRBJ2-7,many
CSARVAGGFNEQFF,TGCAGTGCTAGGGTAGCGGGGGGGTTCAATGAGCAGTTCTTC,14,TRBV20-1,TRBD2,TRBJ2-1,-
CASRAEYEQYF,TGTGCCAGCCGAGCGGAATACGAGCAGTACTTC,11,TRBV7-9,-,TRBJ2-7,many
CSAREWLDDEQYF,TGCAGTGCTAGAGAGTGGCTAGATGACGAGCAGTACTTC,13,TRBV20-1,-,TRBJ2-7,-
CAISCPSGGDYNEQFF,TGTGCCATCAGTTGTCCGAGCGGGGGGGATTACAATGAGCAGTTCTTC,16,TRBV10-3,TRBD2,TRBJ2-1,-
CASRIRTDNYEQYF,TGTGCCAGCAGAATCCGGACAGACAACTACGAGCAGTACTTC,14,TRBV6-7,-,TRBJ2-7,-
CATIFRDRGSTDTQYF,TGTGCCACTATCTTCCGGGACAGGGGTAGCACAGATACGCAGTATTTT,16,TRBV2,TRBD1,TRBJ2-3,few
CASSPPWGREAYGYTF,TGTGCCAGCAGTCCCCCGTGGGGCAGGGAAGCGTATGGCTACACCTTC,16,TRBV28,-,TRBJ1-2,many
CASRDLWQGNQPQHF,TGTGCCAGCAGAGATCTATGGCAGGGTAACCAGCCCCAGCATTTT,15,TRBV27,-,TRBJ1-5,-
CASRSGTSYEQYF,TGTGCCAGCAGGTCCGGGACGAGCTACGAGCAGTACTTC,13,TRBV12-3/TRBV12-4,-,TRBJ2-7,-
CASSYSSSYNEQFF,TGCGCCAGCAGCTACTCTAGTAGCTACAATGAGCAGTTCTTC,14,TRBV5-1,-,TRBJ2-1,many
CAIRGSHSNQPQHF,TGTGCCATCAGAGGCAGCCATAGCAATCAGCCCCAGCATTTT,14,TRBV10-3,-,TRBJ1-5,few
CASRLTSGNYGYTF,TGTGCCAGTAGACTCACTTCCGGAAACTATGGCTACACCTTC,14,TRBV19,-,TRBJ1-2,-
CSVQRTAGEPQHF,TGCAGCGTTCAACGGACAGCAGGAGAGCCCCAGCATTTT,13,TRBV29-1,-,TRBJ1-5,-
CASSFYSGSNTGELFF,TGTGCCAGCAGCTTTTATAGCGGGAGTAACACCGGGGAGCTGTTTTTT,16,TRBV5-6,TRBD2,TRBJ2-2,many
CASSQEGAGAHSPLHF,TGTGCCAGCAGCCAAGAAGGAGCGGGCGCTCATTCACCCCTCCACTTT,16,TRBV14,-,TRBJ1-6,-
CSVDVQFF,TGCAGCGTTGATGTACAGTTCTTC,8,TRBV29-1,-,TRBJ2-1,-
CASSSRGTVSNQPQHF,TGTGCCAGCAGCTCCCGGGGGACGGTTAGCAATCAGCCCCAGCATTTT,16,TRBV7-2,-,TRBJ1-5,many
CASTTSTGLASAYGYTF,TGTGCCAGCACAACCTCGACAGGGCTAGCTTCTGCCTATGGCTACACCTTC,17,TRBV7-8,TRBD1,TRBJ1-2,few
CASHRQGRTGELFF,TGTGCCAGCCATCGACAGGGACGCACCGGGGAGCTGTTTTTT,14,TRBV7-2,TRBD1,TRBJ2-2,few
CSARGTGRYEQYF,TGCAGTGCTAGAGGAACAGGGCGCTACGAGCAGTACTTC,13,TRBV20-1,-,TRBJ2-7,many
CASSLRPITGELFF,TGTGCCAGCAGCTTAAGGCCTATCACCGGGGAGCTGTTTTTT,14,TRBV7-2,-,TRBJ2-2,few
CASRKGWGDEQFF,TGTGCCAGCAGGAAGGGCTGGGGAGATGAGCAGTTCTTC,13,TRBV6-1,-,TRBJ2-1,-
CASSTFDGYEQYF,TGTGCCAGCAGCACTTTTGACGGCTACGAGCAGTACTTC,13,TRBV11-3,-,TRBJ2-7,-
CASRGTTSNTGELFF,TGTGCCAGCAGAGGGACTACCTCGAACACCGGGGAGCTGTTTTTT,15,TRBV12-3/TRBV12-4,TRBD2,TRBJ2-2,many
CSLGQGGYNEQFF,TGCAGCCTAGGACAGGGGGGGTACAATGAGCAGTTCTTC,13,TRBV29-1,TRBD1,TRBJ2-1,-
CSVGDREAYGYTF,TGCAGCGTCGGGGACAGGGAAGCCTATGGCTACACCTTC,13,TRBV29-1,TRBD1,TRBJ1-2,-
CASSTGALNTEAFF,TGTGCCAGCAGTACAGGGGCCCTGAACACTGAAGCTTTCTTT,14,TRBV6-6,TRBD1,TRBJ1-1,few
CASSLKRGSKNIQYF,TGTGCTAGCAGCTTAAAGCGGGGATCCAAAAACATTCAGTACTTC,15,TRBV7-7,TRBD2,TRBJ2-4,-
CASSMAGQGDEKLFF,TGTGCCAGTAGTATGGCGGGACAGGGGGATGAAAAACTGTTTTTT,15,TRBV19,TRBD1,TRBJ1-4,few
CASSLGATRINEQFF,TGTGCCAGCAGCTTAGGCGCCACTCGCATCAATGAGCAGTTCTTC,15,TRBV7-6,-,TRBJ2-1,-
CASTSGQPPYEQYF,-,14,TRBV19,-,TRBJ2-7,-
CASSTGNIQYF,TGTGCCAGCAGTACAGGAAACATTCAGTACTTC,11,TRBV12-3/TRBV12-4,-,TRBJ2-4,-
CASSPLGGAEYNEQFF,TGTGCCAGCTCACCACTGGGCGGGGCCGAGTACAATGAGCAGTTCTTC,16,TRBV18,-,TRBJ2-1,-
CASSLRDRSVKLFF,TGTGCCAGCAGCTTACGGGACAGGAGCGTAAAGCTGTTTTTT,14,TRBV7-3,TRBD1,TRBJ2-2,-
CAWTRDRLTEQYF,TGTGCCTGGACCAGGGACCGCCTCACCGAGCAGTACTTC,13,TRBV30,-,TRBJ2-7,few
CASSTRQAPYNEQFF,TGTGCCAGCAGCACCAGACAGGCACCCTACAATGAGCAGTTCTTC,15,TRBV9,-,TRBJ2-1,-
CASSLTSAMENEQFF,TGTGCCAGCAGTTTAACTAGCGCGATGGAAAATGAGCAGTTCTTC,15,TRBV12-3/TRBV12-4,TRBD2,TRBJ2-1,few
CASSRNRGGGTDTQYF,TGTGCCAGCAGCCGCAATAGAGGGGGCGGCACAGATACGCAGTATTTT,16,TRBV11-2,TRBD1,TRBJ2-3,-
CSVAGGAFGYTF,TGCAGCGTTGCAGGGGGCGCTTTTGGCTACACCTTC,12,TRBV29-1,TRBD1,TRBJ1-2,few
CSARDIIREGTDTQYF,TGCAGTGCTAGAGATATAATCCGGGAGGGAACAGATACGCAGTATTTT,16,TRBV20-1,TRBD2,TRBJ2-3,-
CASSIGRGSGNEQFF,TGTGCCAGTAGTATTGGAAGGGGGTCGGGCAATGAGCAGTTCTTC,15,TRBV19,-,TRBJ2-1,few
CASRTAGPNTEAFF,TGTGCCAGCAGGACAGCTGGCCCGAACACTGAAGCTTTCTTT,14,TRBV5-4,-,TRBJ1-1,-
CSARPTDILTYEQYF,TGCAGTGCTAGGCCGACCGATATCCTCACCTACGAGCAGTACTTC,15,TRBV20-1,-,TRBJ2-7,many
CASSLYDGNYGYTF,TGCGCCAGCAGCTTGTACGACGGGAACTATGGCTACACCTTC,14,TRBV5-1,-,TRBJ1-2,few
CASSHDYYEQFF,TGTGCCAGCAGCCACGACTATTATGAGCAGTTCTTC,12,TRBV7-8,-,TRBJ2-1,-
CATSDLLGQGANEQFF,TGTGCCACCAGTGATTTGTTGGGGCAGGGGGCGAATGAGCAGTTCTTC,16,TRBV24-1,TRBD1,TRBJ2-1,few
CASSLHSNNSPLHF,TGTGCCAGCAGCCTTCACAGCAATAATTCACCCCTCCACTTT,14,TRBV11-2,-,TRBJ1-6,few